This paragraph reports one TCR beta chain. V trimming: 0 bases; J trimming: 0 bases; junction bases outside the gene matches: 3. The CDR3 covers 16 residues. Looked up from germline, CDR1 is SGHDT and CDR2 is YYEEEE. The data originate from a study of blood T cell repertoires in COVID-19. Background on the study: Samples came from the United States, Italy and Spain, spanning acute and convalescent COVID-19. T cells, B-cell-depleted T cells, or PBMCs provided the cDNA or gDNA that served as material.

TCRdb's table, derived via immunoSEQ multiplex PCR, lists solely in-frame clones and lacks some. The table has about 250,000 clones, 70% to 85% seen once. This receptor was identified in a man older than 75 with acute or convalescent COVID-19. The sequenced sample consisted of peripheral blood. The chain recombines TRBV5-6 with TRBJ1-2, with TRBD1 identical over 9 bases. The CDR3 here is CASSLGDRAANYGYTF. DNA of the CDR3: TGTGCCAGCAGCTTGGGGGACAGGGCGGCTAACTATGGCTACACCTTC.